A single sample gave rise to the 22 T cell receptor beta chains below, sequenced in a study of blood T cell repertoires in COVID-19. The data were produced by immunoSEQ multiplex PCR, yet TCRdb's version contains in-frame clones alone and is incomplete. This sample has some 250,000 clones, with 70% to 90% found just once. The sample consisted of peripheral blood. The receptors originated from a woman in her thirties with COVID-19, enrolled during active disease.

The gene calls are TRBV6-5 and TRBJ1-6, with 7 bases fitting TRBD1. The J segment lost 6 bases and the V segment lost 5 bases, leaving 4 bases of the junction unmatched. The CDR3 runs 14 residues. Germline lookup yields CDR1 MNHEY and CDR2 SVGAGI. This chain's CDR3 is CASSTGTVNSPLHF. The CDR3 coding sequence is TGTGCCAGCAGTACCGGGACAGTTAATTCACCCCTCCACTTT.

This chain connects TRBV19 to TRBJ1-6; D remains ambiguous. CDR1 is LNHDA and CDR2 is SQIVND in the germline V gene (reference sequence). The V end was cut by 9 bases, the J end by 8 bases, with 29 bases between. The CDR3 is made up of 18 amino acids. DNA of the CDR3: TGTGCCAGGCCGAATTGGCCGGAGGAGGAGAACGGGCATTCACCCCTCCACTTT. As protein: CARPNWPEEENGHSPLHF.

This clone was seen a handful of times. The chain links TRBV18 to TRBJ2-7; 15 bases are shared with TRBD2. This CDR3 contains 16 residues. The junction had 4 bases not matched to a gene; V was cut back by 3 bases and J by 4 bases. Germline lookup yields CDR1 KGHSH and CDR2 LQKENI. The CDR3 loop is CASSPGLAGGPYEQYF. CDR3 DNA: TGTGCCAGCTCACCGGGACTAGCGGGGGGACCTTACGAGCAGTACTTC. Using reference TRBV18 and TRBJ2-7 for the parts outside the CDR3, the full variable domain is NAGVMQNPRHLVRRRGQEARLRCSPMKGHSHVYWYRQLPEEGLKFMVYLQKENIIDESGMPKERFSAEFPKEGPSILRIQQVVRGDSAAYFCASSPGLAGGPYEQYFGPGTRLTVT.

J is TRBJ2-5 and V is TRBV2; 12 nucleotides align to TRBD2. CDR1 and CDR2 from the germline V gene are SNHLY and FYNNEI. The CDR3 is 15 residues long. Germline trimming cut 8 bases from V and 3 bases from J; bases unmatched to any gene: 7. The CDR3: CASSSGGAVKETQYF. CDR3 in DNA: TGTGCCAGCTCTAGCGGGGGGGCGGTAAAAGAGACCCAGTACTTC. Full variable domain (missing parts from reference TRBV2 and TRBJ2-5): EPEVTQTPSHQVTQMGQEVILRCVPISNHLYFYWYRQILGQKVEFLVSFYNNEISEKSEIFDDQFSVERPDGSNFTLKIRSTKLEDSAMYFCASSSGGAVKETQYFGPGTRLLVL.

The rearrangement links TRBV5-4 to TRBJ1-1; D is undetermined. The CDR3 runs to 13 residues. Germline V gene lookup returns CDR1 SGHNT and CDR2 YYREEE (reference sequence). Trimming took off 2 bases at V and 1 base at J, with 6 bases between the two ends. The CDR3 protein is CASSFTKNTEAFF. The CDR3 nucleotides read TGTGCCAGCAGCTTTACAAAGAACACTGAAGCTTTCTTT. The full variable domain, with the rest looked up from reference TRBV5-4 and TRBJ1-1, is ETGVTQSPTHLIKTRGQQVTLRCSSQSGHNTVSWYQQALGQGPQFIFQYYREEENGRGNFPPRFSGLQFPNYSSELNVNALELDDSALYLCASSFTKNTEAFFGQGTRLTVV.

This sequence joins TRBV5-1 and TRBJ1-2; 9 positions agree with TRBD1. CDR1 and CDR2 from the germline V gene are SGHRS and YFSETQ. The CDR3 contains 15 residues. V shed 4 bases and J 6 bases; nucleotides not matched to a gene: 10. Written as DNA, the CDR3 is TGCGCCAGCAGCCCCTCGGGACAGGGTTATGATGGCTACACCTTC. It translates to CASSPSGQGYDGYTF.

The rearrangement joins TRBV29-1 to TRBJ1-1; D gene unclear. Germline CDR1 reads SQVTM; CDR2 reads ANQGSEA. The CDR3 runs to 15 residues. Deletions cut 1 base from V and 5 bases from J, with 17 bases between. The CDR3 loop reads CSVEVGSPKGTEAFF. The CDR3 DNA follows: TGCAGCGTTGAAGTGGGGAGCCCAAAGGGTACTGAAGCTTTCTTT.

The chain links TRBV24-1 to TRBJ1-1, with no clear D. This CDR3 contains 12 residues. From germline, CDR1 is KGHDR and CDR2 SFDVKD. V was shortened by 9 bases and J by 7 bases, with 14 bases between the two germline ends. The CDR3 is CATFSRGGEAFF. The CDR3 coding sequence is TGTGCCACCTTTTCCCGCGGTGGTGAAGCTTTCTTT.

The CDR3 nucleotides are TGTGCCAGCAGCCGGACAGGGAATCAGCCCCAGCATTTT. Amino acids: CASSRTGNQPQHF. The chain has TRBV5-8 and TRBJ1-5; 8 bases match TRBD1. Germline V gene sequence: CDR1 SGHTS, CDR2 YDEGEE. Trimming took 4 bases from V and 4 from J; bases not matched to a gene: 1. The CDR3 runs 13 residues.

This clone was picked up one time. The chain joins TRBV19 to TRBJ1-1, with D unclear. Germline V gene lookup returns CDR1 LNHDA and CDR2 SQIVND (reference sequence). V lost 5 bases and J lost 1, with 14 bases in between. The CDR3 has 15 residues. The chain's CDR3 is CASSATGRRNTEAFF. The CDR3 region has the DNA TGTGCCAGTAGTGCAACCGGGAGGAGGAACACTGAAGCTTTCTTT.

This chain joins TRBV6-6 and TRBJ1-2; D perhaps matches TRBD1 (5 bases). Germline V gives CDR1 MNHNY, CDR2 SVGAGI (reference sequence). The CDR3 spans 15 residues. V was trimmed by 10 bases and J by 7 bases, leaving 25 bases between them. The CDR3 sequence: CATKKRGDQIVGYTF. DNA of the CDR3: TGTGCCACAAAAAAACGGGGGGACCAAATTGTTGGCTACACCTTC.

The chain is built from TRBV27 and TRBJ2-1, with TRBD2 matching over 9 bases. Germline V gene sequence: CDR1 MNHEY, CDR2 SMNVEV (reference sequence). This CDR3 contains 16 residues. The junction had 11 bases not matched to a gene; V was cut back by 3 bases and J by 8 bases. CDR3 DNA sequence: TGTGCCAGCAGTTTGGAGGAGGGACTAGCTCAGGATGAGCAGTTCTTC. It is translated as CASSLEEGLAQDEQFF.

This chain uses TRBV13 with TRBJ2-7, with 8 bases identical to TRBD1. Germline assignment: CDR1 PRHDT and CDR2 FYEKMQ (reference sequence). This CDR3 is built from 14 residues. J lost 4 bases, V lost 3 bases, and 5 bases had no gene match. The CDR3 DNA reads as TGTGCCAGCAGCTTTTTTCAGGGGGCGTACGAGCAGTACTTC. Protein sequence: CASSFFQGAYEQYF.

This clone appeared a single time. The V call is TRBV23-1, the J call TRBJ1-5; no definite D call. TRBV23-1 is an open reading frame, and its role is uncertain. Trimming shortened V by 0 bases and J by 11 bases, and 17 bases separated the two germline ends. The CDR3 covers 15 residues. CDR3 region: CASSQSKEPDRSQHF. The CDR3 nucleotides read TGCGCCAGCAGTCAATCTAAGGAGCCTGATAGGTCCCAGCATTTT.

V and J are TRBV24-1 and TRBJ2-5; D is perhaps TRBD2 (5 bases). The CDR3 runs 13 residues. V was trimmed by 3 bases and J by 3 bases, leaving 7 bases between them. The germline V gene has CDR1 KGHDR and CDR2 SFDVKD. This chain's CDR3 is CATSDAREETQYF. In nucleotides, the CDR3 is TGTGCCACCAGTGATGCGAGGGAAGAGACCCAGTACTTC.

The gene calls are TRBV29-1 and TRBJ2-3; 8 nucleotides align to TRBD2. Germline CDR1 is SQVTM and CDR2 is ANQGSEA. This CDR3 contains 13 residues. V trimming: 6 bases; J trimming: 3 bases; junction bases outside the gene matches: 5. For the CDR3, the DNA is TGCAGCGTACGGGGGGGGTATACAGATACGCAGTATTTT. Its protein is CSVRGGYTDTQYF.

J is TRBJ2-7 and V is TRBV6-5; 9 bases fit TRBD1. Germline lookup yields CDR1 MNHEY and CDR2 SVGAGI. The CDR3 is made up of 16 amino acids. J lost 4 bases, V lost 0 bases, and 7 bases had no gene match. The CDR3 bases are TGTGCCAGCAGTTACTCCCCGGGACAGGGCCAGTACGAGCAGTACTTC. Its protein product is CASSYSPGQGQYEQYF.

The chain has TRBV30 and TRBJ1-2, with D possibly matching TRBD1 (5 bases). CDR1 and CDR2 from the germline V gene are GTSNPN and SVGIG (reference sequence). V was trimmed by 4 bases and J by 3 bases, leaving 24 bases between them. The CDR3 has 17 residues. In nucleotides, the CDR3 is TGTGCCTGGACCATCCCGATAGCAGGGAGGATCGACTATGGCTACACCTTC. Translating it yields CAWTIPIAGRIDYGYTF. The whole variable domain, remainder taken from reference TRBV30 and TRBJ1-2, is SQTIHQWPATLVQPVGSPLSLECTVEGTSNPNLYWYRQAAGRGLQLLFYSVGIGQISSEVPQNLSASRPQDRQFILSSKKLLLSDSGFYLCAWTIPIAGRIDYGYTFGSGTRLTVV.

Details on this clone: This sample also contains other DNA sequences that code for the same CDR3. The V call is TRBV3-1 (or the pseudogene TRBV3-2), the J call TRBJ1-2, with TRBD1 identical over 8 bases. The CDR3 sequence is 14 residues long. V was clipped by 4 bases and J by 4 bases; unmatched bases: 5. The V gene's germline CDR1 is LGHDT and CDR2 YNNKEL (reference sequence). DNA of the CDR3: TGTGCCAGCAGCCTCCGGACAGGGAGCTATGGCTACACCTTC. It codes for CASSLRTGSYGYTF.

The chain recombines TRBV24-1 with TRBJ1-4; 7 nucleotides align to TRBD1. Per the germline V gene, CDR1 is KGHDR and CDR2 is SFDVKD. Unmatched junction bases numbered 10, after V lost 4 bases and J lost 6 bases. CDR3 length equals 16 residues. The CDR3 loop reads CATSDPRTGGYEKLFF. In DNA, the CDR3 is TGTGCCACCAGTGACCCTCGGACAGGAGGGTATGAAAAACTGTTTTTT.

CDR3 coding DNA: TGTGCCAGTAGTACGGGGACAGGTTGGTACTACGAGCAGTACTTC. Translating gives CASSTGTGWYYEQYF. V gene TRBV19 combines with J gene TRBJ2-7, with 8 bases aligning to TRBD1. The germline V gene encodes CDR1 LNHDA and CDR2 SQIVND (reference sequence). This CDR3 is built from 15 residues. V gave up 4 bases and J gave up 3 bases; unmatched junction bases: 8.

V usage is TRBV10-3 and J usage is TRBJ2-1; D is perhaps TRBD2 (6 bases). Trimming pared 3 bases from V and 3 bases from J, leaving 15 bases between. The CDR3 has 16 amino acids. Germline values: CDR1 ENHRY, CDR2 SYGVKD. CDR3 DNA sequence: TGTGCCATCAGTGACTCGGGGCGGGGTAACTACAATGAGCAGTTCTTC. It encodes CAISDSGRGNYNEQFF.